The TCR beta chain under discussion was sequenced for a study of cytomegalovirus exposure and HLA in healthy donors. The overall study: The study placed 80% to 90% of its 398 genotyped donors in the Caucasian-associated ancestry cluster.

Notes on the study in general: Differences between HLA loci emerged in a later analysis of TCR association rates, with DRB1 most and HLA-C fewest.

Worth noting for this clone: The antigen remains undetermined.

The CDR3 has 11 amino acids. CDR1 SQVTM and CDR2 ANQGSEA come from the germline V gene. It was with 60 Vbeta and 13 Jbeta primers that the PCR ran. In the authors' workflow: In a later analysis, approximately 73 million unique TCR beta chains included roughly 11 million shared by two or more donors. Generated by immunoSEQ multiplex PCR, the TCRdb table keeps only in-frame clones and is missing some. That table is the source of V, J and clone size, and D and trimming were worked out from the DNA. This sample carries about 98,000 clones, more than 60% of them seen once, and the ten largest clones take roughly 8.4%.

V and J are TRBV29-1 and TRBJ1-3; perhaps TRBD1 as D (5 bases). Sequenced: PBMCs. This receptor was taken from a human donor in good health. The CDR3 bases are TGCACCGGGGGGGATGGAAACACCATATATTTT. Translated, it gives CTGGDGNTIYF. Complete variable domain (other parts from reference TRBV29-1 and TRBJ1-3): SAVISQKPSRDICQRGTSLTIQCQVDSQVTMMFWYRQQPGQSLTLIATANQGSEATYESGFVIDKFPISRPNLTFSTLTVSNMSPEDSSIYLCTGGDGNTIYFGEGSWLTVV.